This T cell receptor (beta chain) was identified during a study of T cells in Graves' hyperthyroidism and ophthalmopathy. Notes on the study in general: Most thyroid-expanded clonotypes above 0.001 were also found in blood.

Authors of the study amplified TCR beta CDR3 regions from RNA transcripts. First-round RT-PCR targeting the TCR CDR3 was performed with the HTBI primer set. From the multiplex PCR reads, TCRdb called clonotypes with MiXCR, one entry per CDR3 protein. In the table there are more than 550,000 distinct CDR3 sequences, 15% to 20% of which are singletons. This clonotype was observed once. Its antigen remains unidentified. Relative to the germline gene, one junction end is altered; a read error may explain this. Germline assignment: CDR1 GTSNPN and CDR2 SVGIG (reference sequence). There are 15 residues in the CDR3.

The chain is built from TRBV30 and TRBJ2-1; D is possibly TRBD2 (6 bases). The sequencing sample was made of blood. The receptor was isolated from a man in his forties or fifties with Graves' hyperthyroidism. CDR3 region: CALADYQSSCNEQFF. The CDR3, as DNA: TGTGCCTTAGCGGACTATCAGAGCTCCTGCAATGAGCAGTTCTTC. Complete variable domain (other parts from reference TRBV30 and TRBJ2-1): SQTIHQWPATLVQPVGSPLSLECTVEGTSNPNLYWYRQAAGRGLQLLFYSVGIGQISSEVPQNLSASRPQDRQFILSSKKLLLSDSGFYLCALADYQSSCNEQFFGPGTRLTVL.